What follows are 13 T cell receptor beta chains derived from one specimen sequenced in a study of blood T cell repertoires in COVID-19. TCRdb's table, derived via immunoSEQ multiplex PCR, lists solely in-frame clones and lacks some. The profile covers approximately 300,000 clones, with around 83% appearing a single time and roughly 1.1% taken by the ten largest. Sequencing was performed on peripheral blood. Receptors originate from a woman aged 50 to 60 with acute or convalescent COVID-19.

The CDR3 loop is CASRGPSQGEVYEQYF. The CDR3 nucleotides are TGTGCCAGCCGAGGCCCATCCCAGGGGGAAGTCTACGAGCAGTACTTC. The rearrangement links TRBV13 to TRBJ2-7; 7 nucleotides align to TRBD1. The length of the CDR3 is 16 residues. Trimming at V came to 8 bases and at J to 3 bases, leaving 16 bases not matched to a gene. The V gene's germline CDR1 is PRHDT and CDR2 FYEKMQ (reference sequence).

The CDR3 DNA sequence: TGTGCCAGCTCACTTCTAAGCGGGAACGGAGAGACCCAGTACTTC. The encoded protein is CASSLLSGNGETQYF. The V gene is TRBV18, the J gene TRBJ2-5; 7 nucleotides agree with TRBD2. This CDR3 has 15 amino acids. Germline V gene data show CDR1 as KGHSH and CDR2 as LQKENI. Unmatched junction bases numbered 9, after V lost 4 bases and J lost 4 bases. Full variable domain (outside the CDR3, taken from reference TRBV18 and TRBJ2-5): NAGVMQNPRHLVRRRGQEARLRCSPMKGHSHVYWYRQLPEEGLKFMVYLQKENIIDESGMPKERFSAEFPKEGPSILRIQQVVRGDSAAYFCASSLLSGNGETQYFGPGTRLLVL.

The rearrangement uses TRBV25-1 and TRBJ2-6; 9 bases map to TRBD1. J was trimmed by 0 bases and V by 5 bases; bases with no gene match: 5. CDR3 size: 17 residues. Germline-derived CDR1 and CDR2 are MGHDK and SYGVNS. The CDR3 coding sequence is TGTGCCAGCAGTACAGGGGGCGCGAGCTCTGGGGCCAACGTCCTGACTTTC. Residues: CASSTGGASSGANVLTF.

This chain joins TRBV5-1 and TRBJ1-1; 8 bases line up with TRBD1. This CDR3 has 14 residues. The V and J ends lost 2 bases and 5 bases, in that order; junction bases with no gene match: 5. Germline V gene sequence: CDR1 SGHRS, CDR2 YFSETQ. The CDR3 sequence is CASSFNRGETEAFF. CDR3 bases: TGCGCCAGCAGCTTTAACAGGGGGGAAACTGAAGCTTTCTTT.

As regards this clone: Other DNA sequences in this sample translate to the same CDR3. The gene calls are TRBV19 and TRBJ2-5, with D possibly being TRBD2 (6 bases). The V end was cut by 3 bases, the J end by 1 base, with 9 bases between. Looked up from germline, CDR1 is LNHDA and CDR2 is SQIVND (reference sequence). The CDR3 sequence is 14 residues long. CDR3 sequence reads: CASSIGGSQETQYF. As DNA, the CDR3 is TGTGCCAGTAGTATCGGGGGTTCCCAAGAGACCCAGTACTTC.

This clone was found once. The chain links TRBV19 to TRBJ2-3, with a weak D call TRBD2 (6 bases). The CDR3 is 17 amino acids. Per the germline V gene, CDR1 is LNHDA and CDR2 is SQIVND (reference sequence). V was shortened by 0 bases and J by 15 bases, with 28 bases between the two germline ends. The CDR3 reads CASSIDGRMRGVQSQYF. The CDR3 coding sequence is TGTGCCAGTAGTATAGATGGGAGAATGCGGGGAGTTCAGAGTCAATATTTT.

This clone was seen a single time. The chain employs TRBV6-2 or TRBV6-3 and TRBJ1-5; 9 bases align to TRBD1. V shed 2 bases and J 2 bases; nucleotides not matched to a gene: 4. Germline loops: CDR1 MNHEY, CDR2 SVGEGT. CDR3 length: 16 residues. The CDR3 is CASSYKWTGGNQPQHF. CDR3 nucleotide sequence: TGTGCCAGCAGTTACAAATGGACAGGGGGCAATCAGCCCCAGCATTTT.

The V call is TRBV5-1, the J call TRBJ2-3; 7 nucleotides align to TRBD2. This CDR3 has 16 amino acids. Trimming removed 1 base from V and 1 base from J; junction bases left unmatched: 6. The germline gives CDR1 SGHRS, CDR2 YFSETQ. CDR3 loop: CASSLSASGGTDTQYF. Here the CDR3 DNA reads TGCGCCAGCAGCTTGTCGGCCAGCGGGGGCACAGATACGCAGTATTTT.

The chain joins TRBV5-6 to TRBJ2-7; 8 bases match TRBD1. Germline V gives CDR1 SGHDT, CDR2 YYEEEE. Trimming removed 0 bases from V and 3 bases from J; junction bases left unmatched: 2. This CDR3 spans 14 amino acids. Here the CDR3 DNA reads TGTGCCAGCAGCTTGGGGACAGGGAACTACGAGCAGTACTTC. Its protein product is CASSLGTGNYEQYF.

The sample holds a few counts of this clone. The rearrangement uses TRBV28 and TRBJ1-5; the D is unclear. The CDR3 is made up of 15 amino acids. Per the germline V gene, CDR1 is MDHEN and CDR2 is SYDVKM. Trimming cost V 6 bases and J 3 bases, with 15 bases left between them. This CDR3 is CASSSSERLNQPQHF. CDR3 DNA: TGTGCCAGCAGCTCGTCCGAACGACTCAATCAGCCCCAGCATTTT.

The rearrangement uses TRBV27 and TRBJ1-2; 8 bases line up with TRBD1. The CDR3 loop spans 20 amino acids. With 4 bases clipped from V and 0 bases from J, the junction kept 19 bases outside the gene matches. Germline V gene data show CDR1 as MNHEY and CDR2 as SMNVEV (reference sequence). CDR3 sequence (DNA): TGTGCCAGCAGTTCCATCACGGAAATAGACAGGGGTAACCCTAACTATGGCTACACCTTC. Amino acids: CASSSITEIDRGNPNYGYTF.

The chain couples TRBV7-2 to TRBJ2-7; 13 nucleotides align to TRBD2. The trim removed 5 bases at V and 3 bases at J, leaving 7 bases unmatched. The CDR3 runs to 16 residues. Germline assignment: CDR1 SGHTA and CDR2 FQGNSA. DNA for the CDR3: TGTGCCAGCAGCAAAACCGGGACTAGCGGGGACTACGAGCAGTACTTC. Translating it yields CASSKTGTSGDYEQYF.

The V call is TRBV7-2, the J call TRBJ2-3; the D gene is possibly TRBD2 (7 bases). Trimming took 5 bases from V and 7 from J, leaving 25 bases between them. The CDR3 covers 17 residues. The germline V gene has CDR1 SGHTA and CDR2 FQGNSA. The chain's CDR3 is CASSPQSGGSLLNTQYF. The CDR3 bases are TGTGCCAGCAGCCCCCAGTCGGGGGGCTCTTTGTTAAATACGCAGTATTTT.